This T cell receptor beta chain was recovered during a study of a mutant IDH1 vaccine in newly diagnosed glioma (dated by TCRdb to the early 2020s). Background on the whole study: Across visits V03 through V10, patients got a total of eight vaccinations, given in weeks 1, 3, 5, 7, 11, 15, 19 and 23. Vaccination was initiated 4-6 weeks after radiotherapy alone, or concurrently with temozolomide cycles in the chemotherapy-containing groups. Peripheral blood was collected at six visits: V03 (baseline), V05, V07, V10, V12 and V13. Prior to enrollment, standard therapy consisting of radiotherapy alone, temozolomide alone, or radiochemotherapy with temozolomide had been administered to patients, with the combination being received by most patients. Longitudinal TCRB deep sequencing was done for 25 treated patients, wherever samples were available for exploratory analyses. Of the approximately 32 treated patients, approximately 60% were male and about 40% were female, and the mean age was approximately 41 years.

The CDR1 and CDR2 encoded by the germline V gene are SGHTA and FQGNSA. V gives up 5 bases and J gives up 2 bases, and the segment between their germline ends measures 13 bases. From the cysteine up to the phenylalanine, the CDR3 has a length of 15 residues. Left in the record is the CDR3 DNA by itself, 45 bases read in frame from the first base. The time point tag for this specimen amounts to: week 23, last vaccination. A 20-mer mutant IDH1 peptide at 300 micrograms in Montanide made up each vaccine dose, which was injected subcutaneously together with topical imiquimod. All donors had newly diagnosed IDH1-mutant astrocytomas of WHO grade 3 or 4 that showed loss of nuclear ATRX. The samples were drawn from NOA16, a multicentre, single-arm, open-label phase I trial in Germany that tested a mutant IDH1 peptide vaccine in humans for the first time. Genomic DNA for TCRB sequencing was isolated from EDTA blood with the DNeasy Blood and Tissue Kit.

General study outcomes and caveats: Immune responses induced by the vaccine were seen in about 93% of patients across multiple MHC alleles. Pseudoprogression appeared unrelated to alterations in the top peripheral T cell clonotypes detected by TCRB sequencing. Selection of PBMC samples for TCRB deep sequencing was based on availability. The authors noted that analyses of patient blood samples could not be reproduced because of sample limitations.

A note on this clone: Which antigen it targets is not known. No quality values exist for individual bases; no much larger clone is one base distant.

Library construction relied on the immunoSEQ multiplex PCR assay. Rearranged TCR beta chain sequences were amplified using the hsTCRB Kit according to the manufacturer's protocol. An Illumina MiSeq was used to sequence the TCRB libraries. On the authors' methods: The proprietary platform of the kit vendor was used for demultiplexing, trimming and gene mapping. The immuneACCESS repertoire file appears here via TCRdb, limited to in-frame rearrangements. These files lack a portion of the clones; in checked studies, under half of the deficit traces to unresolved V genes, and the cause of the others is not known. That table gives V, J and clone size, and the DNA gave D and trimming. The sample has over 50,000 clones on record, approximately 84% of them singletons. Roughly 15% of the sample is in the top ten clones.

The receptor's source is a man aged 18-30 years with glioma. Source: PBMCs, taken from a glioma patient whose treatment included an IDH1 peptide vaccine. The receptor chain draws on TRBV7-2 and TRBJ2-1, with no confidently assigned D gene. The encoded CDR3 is CASSSLKGPYNEQFF. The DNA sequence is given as TGTGCCAGCAGCAGCCTAAAAGGACCCTACAATGAGCAGTTCTTC.